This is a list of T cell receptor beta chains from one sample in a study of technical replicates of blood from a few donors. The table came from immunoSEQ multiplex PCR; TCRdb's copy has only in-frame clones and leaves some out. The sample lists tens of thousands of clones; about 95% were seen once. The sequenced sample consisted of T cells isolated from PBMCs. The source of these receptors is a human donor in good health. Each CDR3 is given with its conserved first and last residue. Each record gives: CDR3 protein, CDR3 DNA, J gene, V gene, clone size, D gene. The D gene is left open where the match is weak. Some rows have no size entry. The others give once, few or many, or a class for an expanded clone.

CDR3: CASSYESSGQPQHF; DNA: TGTGCCAGCAGTTACGAGTCATCGGGGCAGCCCCAGCATTTT; J: TRBJ1-5; V: TRBV6-5; size: -; D: -
CDR3: CASSLTPAETSLGEQYF; DNA: TGCGCCAGCAGCTTGACCCCCGCTGAGACTAGCTTGGGCGAGCAGTACTTC; J: TRBJ2-7; V: TRBV5-1; size: -; D: TRBD2
CDR3: CASSLGHSTTNEKLFF; DNA: TGCGCCAGCAGCTTGGGACACTCTACAACTAATGAAAAACTGTTTTTT; J: TRBJ1-4; V: TRBV5-1; size: -; D: -
CDR3: CASNRQGGTQYF; DNA: TGTGCCAGCAACCGGCAGGGAGGGACCCAGTACTTC; J: TRBJ2-5; V: TRBV2; size: -; D: -
CDR3: CASRLPSGTTSYNEQFF; DNA: TGTGCCAGCAGACTCCCCTCCGGGACTACCTCCTACAATGAGCAGTTCTTC; J: TRBJ2-1; V: TRBV6-4; size: -; D: TRBD2
CDR3: CASSQDVRPSTDTQYF; DNA: TGTGCCAGCAGCCAAGATGTGCGGCCTAGCACAGATACGCAGTATTTT; J: TRBJ2-3; V: TRBV4-2; size: -; D: -
CDR3: CAWVRDRANYGYTF; DNA: TGTGCCTGGGTCCGGGACAGGGCTAACTATGGCTACACCTTC; J: TRBJ1-2; V: TRBV30; size: -; D: TRBD1
CDR3: CASSQGGWFF; DNA: TGTGCCAGTAGTCAGGGTGGTTGGTTCTTC; J: TRBJ2-1; V: TRBV6-1; size: -; D: -
CDR3: CASSLAVQGGSYNSPLHF; DNA: TGCGCCAGCAGCTTGGCCGTACAGGGCGGCTCCTATAATTCACCCCTCCACTTT; J: TRBJ1-6; V: TRBV5-1; size: once; D: -
CDR3: CASSGGSMRETQYF; DNA: TGCGCCAGCAGCGGCGGGAGTATGAGGGAGACCCAGTACTTC; J: TRBJ2-5; V: TRBV5-1; size: once; D: TRBD2
CDR3: CASSGSPAGIGYTF; DNA: TGCGCCAGCAGTGGATCCCCGGCAGGGATCGGCTACACCTTC; J: TRBJ1-2; V: TRBV10-2; size: -; D: -
CDR3: CASSVGLAESYEQYF; DNA: TGTGCCAGCAGCGTAGGGCTAGCGGAGTCCTACGAGCAGTACTTC; J: TRBJ2-7; V: TRBV9; size: -; D: TRBD2
CDR3: CAWSSGLAGGPSTDTQYF; DNA: TGTGCCTGGAGTTCGGGACTAGCGGGGGGGCCAAGCACAGATACGCAGTATTTT; J: TRBJ2-3; V: TRBV30; size: -; D: TRBD2
CDR3: CASSLDLNEKLFF; DNA: TGTGCCAGCAGCTTAGACTTAAATGAAAAACTGTTTTTT; J: TRBJ1-4; V: TRBV7-9; size: -; D: -
CDR3: CASSDRILTDTQYF; DNA: TGTGCCAGCTCCGACAGAATCCTCACAGATACGCAGTATTTT; J: TRBJ2-3; V: TRBV19; size: -; D: -
CDR3: CASSQVTSYEQYF; DNA: TGCGCCAGCAGCCAAGTGACTAGCTACGAGCAGTACTTC; J: TRBJ2-7; V: TRBV4-1; size: -; D: -
CDR3: CASSYSNLAGANEQFF; DNA: TGTGCCAGCAGTTACTCTAACCTAGCGGGAGCCAATGAGCAGTTCTTC; J: TRBJ2-1; V: TRBV6-5; size: few; D: TRBD2
CDR3: CASTEARNQPQHF; DNA: TGTGCCAGCACCGAAGCCAGGAATCAGCCCCAGCATTTT; J: TRBJ1-5; V: TRBV27; size: -; D: -
CDR3: CASSLFPGNYGYTF; DNA: TGTGCCAGCAGTTTATTCCCGGGAAACTATGGCTACACCTTC; J: TRBJ1-2; V: TRBV27; size: once; D: -
CDR3: CASSLKEVVDEQFF; DNA: TGTGCCAGCAGCCTAAAAGAGGTGGTAGATGAGCAGTTCTTC; J: TRBJ2-1; V: TRBV14; size: -; D: -
CDR3: CASSTPNGGYTF; DNA: TGTGCCAGCAGTACCCCGAATGGCGGCTACACCTTC; J: TRBJ1-2; V: TRBV6-5; size: -; D: -
CDR3: CASSMTGEEQYF; DNA: TGTGCCAGTAGTATGACAGGGGAAGAGCAGTACTTC; J: TRBJ2-7; V: TRBV19; size: once; D: TRBD1
CDR3: CAWSSQGYGYTF; DNA: TGTGCCTGGAGTTCACAGGGCTATGGCTACACCTTC; J: TRBJ1-2; V: TRBV30; size: -; D: -
CDR3: CASSLALSASWGYEQFF; DNA: TGTGCCAGCAGCCTAGCTCTATCGGCGAGTTGGGGTTATGAGCAGTTCTTC; J: TRBJ2-1; V: TRBV27; size: -; D: -
CDR3: CASSFGRAGTGELFF; DNA: TGTGCCAGCAGTTTCGGCAGGGCTGGCACCGGGGAGCTGTTTTTT; J: TRBJ2-2; V: TRBV27; size: -; D: -
CDR3: CASRTGTGLEEQFF; DNA: TGCGCCAGCAGAACCGGGACAGGGTTGGAGGAGCAGTTCTTC; J: TRBJ2-1; V: TRBV4-1; size: -; D: TRBD1
CDR3: CASSQAGLAGGFYEQYF; DNA: TGCGCCAGCAGCCAAGCCGGCCTAGCGGGAGGATTCTACGAGCAGTACTTC; J: TRBJ2-7; V: TRBV4-1; size: -; D: TRBD2
CDR3: CASSQELSAESDTQYF; DNA: TGTGCCAGCAGCCAAGAGCTCAGCGCAGAATCAGATACGCAGTATTTT; J: TRBJ2-3; V: TRBV4-2; size: -; D: -
CDR3: CASSLTGTGAHISGNTIYF; DNA: TGTGCCAGTAGTCTAACCGGGACAGGGGCGCATATCTCTGGAAACACCATATATTTT; J: TRBJ1-3; V: TRBV19; size: -; D: TRBD1
CDR3: CASSSGTGGSYGYTF; DNA: TGTGCCAGCAGTTCAGGGACAGGGGGCAGCTATGGCTACACCTTC; J: TRBJ1-2; V: TRBV28; size: -; D: TRBD1
CDR3: CASSEGLVSSYEQYF; DNA: TGTGCCAGCAGTGAAGGACTAGTTAGCTCCTACGAGCAGTACTTC; J: TRBJ2-7; V: TRBV25-1; size: -; D: TRBD2
CDR3: CASSLKRGLTDTQYF; DNA: TGTGCCAGCAGCCTAAAGCGGGGCCTCACAGATACGCAGTATTTT; J: TRBJ2-3; V: TRBV4-2; size: -; D: TRBD2
CDR3: CASRTTGESTGELFF; DNA: TGTGCCAGCAGGACGACAGGGGAATCTACCGGGGAGCTGTTTTTT; J: TRBJ2-2; V: TRBV5-6; size: -; D: TRBD1
CDR3: CASSFEGGEQFF; DNA: TGTGCCAGCAGTTTTGAGGGCGGGGAGCAGTTCTTC; J: TRBJ2-1; V: TRBV28; size: once; D: -
CDR3: CASSLRLYGYTF; DNA: TGTGCCAGCAGTTTAAGACTTTATGGCTACACCTTC; J: TRBJ1-2; V: TRBV28; size: -; D: -
CDR3: CASSPTGIGYTF; DNA: TGCGCCAGCAGCCCCACAGGGATCGGCTACACCTTC; J: TRBJ1-2; V: TRBV4-1; size: -; D: -
CDR3: CASSLYPRTVGYGYTF; DNA: TGTGCCAGCAGCTTATACCCACGGACAGTGGGCTATGGCTACACCTTC; J: TRBJ1-2; V: TRBV5-6; size: -; D: -
CDR3: CASSQGSGGGNTIYF; DNA: TGCGCCAGCAGCCAAGGGTCGGGGGGTGGAAACACCATATATTTT; J: TRBJ1-3; V: TRBV4-1; size: -; D: -
CDR3: CASSLSYSLETQYF; DNA: TGTGCCAGCAGCTTATCGTACAGCTTGGAGACCCAGTACTTC; J: TRBJ2-5; V: TRBV7-9; size: -; D: -
CDR3: CASRGQDSNQPQHF; DNA: TGTGCCAGCAGGGGACAGGATAGCAATCAGCCCCAGCATTTT; J: TRBJ1-5; V: TRBV16; size: -; D: TRBD1
CDR3: CASSLGGQPQHF; DNA: TGTGCCAGCAGTCTTGGGGGGCAGCCCCAGCATTTT; J: TRBJ1-5; V: TRBV28; size: -; D: -
CDR3: CASSPYQVDNYGYTF; DNA: TGTGCCAGCAGCCCCTACCAGGTCGACAACTATGGCTACACCTTC; J: TRBJ1-2; V: TRBV7-3; size: -; D: -
CDR3: CAIRTRTLAGGPHNEQFF; DNA: TGTGCCATCAGGACCCGAACCCTAGCGGGGGGGCCCCACAATGAGCAGTTCTTC; J: TRBJ2-1; V: TRBV10-3; size: -; D: TRBD2
CDR3: CASSLTGDPFYGYTF; DNA: TGCGCCAGCAGCTTGACAGGGGACCCCTTCTATGGCTACACCTTC; J: TRBJ1-2; V: TRBV5-1; size: -; D: TRBD1
CDR3: CASAPPPGQGVEEQYF; DNA: TGTGCCAGCGCTCCGCCGCCGGGACAGGGGGTCGAGGAGCAGTACTTC; J: TRBJ2-7; V: TRBV5-6; size: -; D: TRBD1
CDR3: CASSASRGASGELFF; DNA: TGTGCCAGTAGTGCCTCCCGGGGGGCATCCGGGGAGCTGTTTTTT; J: TRBJ2-2; V: TRBV19; size: -; D: -
CDR3: CASRTLAGGHEQFF; DNA: TGTGCCAGCAGAACCCTAGCGGGAGGGCATGAGCAGTTCTTC; J: TRBJ2-1; V: TRBV2; size: -; D: TRBD2
CDR3: CAWSGTAGNTIYF; DNA: TGTGCCTGGAGTGGTACAGCAGGAAACACCATATATTTT; J: TRBJ1-3; V: TRBV30; size: -; D: -
CDR3: CASSLAQGDTGELFF; DNA: TGCGCCAGCAGCTTGGCCCAGGGGGATACCGGGGAGCTGTTTTTT; J: TRBJ2-2; V: TRBV5-1; size: -; D: TRBD1
CDR3: CASSEYSSGEQFF; DNA: TGTGCCAGCAGTGAATATTCCTCGGGGGAGCAGTTCTTC; J: TRBJ2-1; V: TRBV25-1; size: -; D: -
CDR3: CATSRDLGGGRAQYF; DNA: TGTGCCACCAGCAGAGATTTAGGGGGGGGCCGGGCGCAGTATTTT; J: TRBJ2-3; V: TRBV15; size: -; D: -
CDR3: CASSSPGQGLYEQYF; DNA: TGTGCCAGCAGTTCCCCTGGACAGGGGCTATACGAGCAGTACTTC; J: TRBJ2-7; V: TRBV6-5; size: once; D: TRBD1
CDR3: CASSFGVAGGRRGGEQYF; DNA: TGTGCCAGCAGCTTTGGGGTGGCGGGGGGCCGCCGAGGGGGCGAGCAGTACTTC; J: TRBJ2-7; V: TRBV5-4; size: -; D: TRBD2
CDR3: CASSFLAGVSGANVLTF; DNA: TGTGCCAGCAGCTTTCTAGCGGGAGTCTCTGGGGCCAACGTCCTGACTTTC; J: TRBJ2-6; V: TRBV13; size: -; D: TRBD2
CDR3: CASRAGINTGELFF; DNA: TGCGCCAGCAGAGCGGGAATTAACACCGGGGAGCTGTTTTTT; J: TRBJ2-2; V: TRBV10-2; size: -; D: TRBD2
CDR3: CASSFLRQGGQPQHF; DNA: TGTGCCAGCAGTTTCCTTAGACAGGGGGGTCAGCCCCAGCATTTT; J: TRBJ1-5; V: TRBV28; size: -; D: TRBD1
CDR3: CASSFGDSLFYGYTF; DNA: TGTGCCAGTAGTTTCGGGGACAGCTTATTCTATGGCTACACCTTC; J: TRBJ1-2; V: TRBV28; size: once; D: TRBD1
CDR3: CAWMEEGSYYGYTF; DNA: TGTGCCTGGATGGAGGAGGGGAGTTACTATGGCTACACCTTC; J: TRBJ1-2; V: TRBV30; size: -; D: -
CDR3: CASSKSSGGYNEQFF; DNA: TGTGCCAGCAGCAAGTCTAGCGGGGGGTACAATGAGCAGTTCTTC; J: TRBJ2-1; V: TRBV7-3; size: -; D: TRBD2